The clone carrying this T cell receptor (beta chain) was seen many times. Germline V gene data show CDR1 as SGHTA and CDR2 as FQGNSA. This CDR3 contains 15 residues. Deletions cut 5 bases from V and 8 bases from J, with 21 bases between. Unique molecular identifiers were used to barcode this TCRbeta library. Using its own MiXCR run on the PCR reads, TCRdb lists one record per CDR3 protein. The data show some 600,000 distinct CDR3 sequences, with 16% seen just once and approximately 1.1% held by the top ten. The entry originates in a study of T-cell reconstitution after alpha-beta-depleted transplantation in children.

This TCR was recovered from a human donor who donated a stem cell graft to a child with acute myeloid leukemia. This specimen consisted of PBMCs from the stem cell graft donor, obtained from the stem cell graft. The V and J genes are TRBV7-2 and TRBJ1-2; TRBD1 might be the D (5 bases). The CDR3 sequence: CASSQKRAQGGGYTF. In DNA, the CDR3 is TGTGCCAGCAGCCAAAAGCGGGCCCAGGGAGGCGGCTACACCTTC.